The present T cell receptor (beta chain) was sequenced within a study of blood T cells in healthy people across ages. A second roughly 6 to 11 cycle PCR used barcoded and J-beta primers. TCRdb reprocessed the 5' RACE reads with MiXCR, giving one entry per CDR3 protein. The repertoire holds about 1.1 million distinct CDR3 sequences, with around two fifths as singletons. In this sample, this clonotype turned up a few times. Per germline, CDR1 SNHLY and CDR2 FYNNEI. The length of the CDR3 is 15 residues. The V end lost 1 base, the J end lost 9 bases, and 13 bases lay between the germline ends. Sequenced input: blood. This chain connects TRBV2 to TRBJ1-6; D is possibly TRBD1 (6 bases). The origin of this receptor is a young man in good health. The CDR3 here is CASSEEGGRISPLHF. The CDR3 nucleotides read TGTGCCAGCAGTGAAGAGGGGGGGAGAATTTCACCCCTCCACTTT.